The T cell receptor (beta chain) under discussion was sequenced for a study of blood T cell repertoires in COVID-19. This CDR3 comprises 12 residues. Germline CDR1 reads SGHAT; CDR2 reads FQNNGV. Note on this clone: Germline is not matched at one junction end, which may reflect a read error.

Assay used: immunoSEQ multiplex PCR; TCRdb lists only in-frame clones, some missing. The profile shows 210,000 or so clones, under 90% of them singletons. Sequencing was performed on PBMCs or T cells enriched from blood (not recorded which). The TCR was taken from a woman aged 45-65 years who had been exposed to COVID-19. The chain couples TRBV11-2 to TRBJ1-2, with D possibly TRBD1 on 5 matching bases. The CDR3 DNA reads TGTGCCAGCAGCTTAGAGACAGCAGTAATCCCCTTC. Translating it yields CASSLETAVIPF.